These 24 T cell receptor beta chains share one sample of origin, sequenced in a study of T cell clonotyping in hematopoietic cell transplantation. The protocol was immunoSEQ multiplex PCR, while the TCRdb copy is restricted to in-frame clones and leaves out a portion. Of 11,000 to 15,000 clones in the sample, just over 85% were seen once. Sample: PBMCs, taken 100 days after allogeneic stem cell transplant. The receptors were sampled from a male patient aged 45 to 59 who had an allogeneic stem cell transplant from an unrelated donor, so T cells may come from the graft donor. Some clones in this sample may be carry-over from other donors' samples.

The J gene is TRBJ2-7, the V gene TRBV5-1; 11 bases match TRBD1. Germline V lookup: CDR1 SGHRS, CDR2 YFSETQ. The CDR3 runs 18 residues. With V trimmed by 3 bases and J by 2 bases, 13 bases remained unmatched. Here the CDR3 DNA reads TGCGCCAGCAGCTCCGGACAGGGGGCGGCTAGCGGCCCCTACGAGCAGTACTTC. It encodes CASSSGQGAASGPYEQYF.

The V call is TRBV5-1, the J call TRBJ2-7; D might be TRBD1 (6 bases). The CDR3 runs to 14 residues. Germline CDR1 reads SGHRS; CDR2 reads YFSETQ. V was clipped by 0 bases and J by 1 base, with 8 bases between them. CDR3 DNA sequence: TGCGCCAGCAGCTTGGGGACAGTGTCCTACGAGCAGTACTTC. It is translated as CASSLGTVSYEQYF.

This clone was detected only a few times. The rearrangement uses TRBV11-2 and TRBJ1-1, with unresolved D. The CDR3 is 12 amino acids. Germline CDR1 SGHAT, CDR2 FQNNGV. Trimming stripped 1 base from V and 6 bases from J, with 6 bases between. Here the CDR3 DNA reads TGTGCCAGCAGCTTAGTCTTCTCTGAAGCTTTCTTT. Its translation is CASSLVFSEAFF.

This clone appeared once. This sequence joins TRBV19 and TRBJ1-1, with D possibly TRBD1 on 6 matching bases. The V gene lost 7 bases and the J gene lost 1 base, with 19 bases spanning the gap. Germline V gene sequence: CDR1 LNHDA, CDR2 SQIVND (reference sequence). CDR3 length: 16 amino acids. The CDR3 DNA sequence: TGTGCCAGTACCCGACAGGTCCGGGTGAGGAACACTGAAGCTTTCTTT. It codes for CASTRQVRVRNTEAFF.

This chain connects TRBV27 to TRBJ2-7; no reliable D call. In germline, CDR1 is MNHEY, CDR2 SMNVEV (reference sequence). This CDR3 has 15 residues. V lost 8 bases to trimming and J lost 4 bases, with 21 bases between them. CDR3 bases: TGTGCCAGCTCCAAGGCTTTATCATCCGGGTACGAGCAGTACTTC. Protein sequence: CASSKALSSGYEQYF.

The rearrangement links TRBV6-6 to TRBJ2-2, with 8 bases lining up with TRBD2. V dropped 2 bases and J dropped 7; count of bases not matched to a gene: 9. Germline CDR1 is MNHNY and CDR2 is SVGAGI (reference sequence). The CDR3 contains 16 residues. CDR3: CASSYIYSGGFGELFF. CDR3 sequence (DNA): TGTGCCAGCAGTTACATCTATTCGGGAGGGTTCGGGGAGCTGTTTTTT.

This chain links TRBV6-7 with TRBJ1-5; D gene uncertain. TRBV6-7 is treated as an ORF (open reading frame) with a function not yet certain. CDR3 length equals 10 residues. Trimming took off 8 bases at V and 2 bases at J, with 1 base between the two ends. The CDR3 reads CASRNQPQHF. The CDR3 region has the DNA TGTGCCAGCCGCAATCAGCCCCAGCATTTT.

The chain has TRBV10-3 and TRBJ2-2; the match to TRBD2 covers 12 bases. CDR3 length: 14 amino acids. V shed 6 bases, J shed 9 bases, and the junction held 5 bases outside the gene matches. Germline CDR1 and CDR2: ENHRY and SYGVKD. The CDR3 DNA sequence: TGTGCCATCAGACGACTAGCGGGAGACTGGGAGCTGTTTTTT. Protein sequence: CAIRRLAGDWELFF.

This clone was seen once. The rearrangement uses TRBV5-4 and TRBJ2-3; TRBD2 is a possible D gene (5 bases). Germline V lookup: CDR1 SGHNT, CDR2 YYREEE (reference sequence). The CDR3 covers 11 residues. Trimming left V 4 bases short and J 8 bases short, with 8 bases between. This CDR3 reads CASSVSGTQYF. The CDR3 DNA reads TGTGCCAGCAGCGTCAGCGGTACGCAGTATTTT.

The CDR3 sequence is CASSLGQGNYEQYF. The CDR3 DNA is TGTGCCAGCAGCTTAGGTCAGGGGAACTACGAGCAGTACTTC. The V gene is TRBV11-2, the J gene TRBJ2-7, with a weak D call TRBD1 (6 bases). Per the germline V gene, CDR1 is SGHAT and CDR2 is FQNNGV. The CDR3 sequence is 14 residues long. Trimming stripped 1 base from V and 3 bases from J, with 10 bases between.

The chain employs TRBV5-1 and TRBJ1-1; no reliable D call. From germline, CDR1 is SGHRS and CDR2 YFSETQ. The CDR3 covers 15 residues. V was cut by 4 bases and J by 1 base, with 14 bases left in between. This CDR3 reads CASSPKGEKNTEAFF. CDR3 coding DNA: TGCGCCAGCAGCCCAAAGGGAGAGAAGAACACTGAAGCTTTCTTT.

This chain uses TRBV6-4 with TRBJ1-2; 9 bases line up with TRBD1. The CDR3 has 15 residues. The V gene end was trimmed by 0 bases and the J gene end by 7 bases; junction bases not matched to a gene: 6. Germline CDR1 and CDR2: MRHNA and SNTAGT. CDR3: CASSDSGTGYLGYTF. The CDR3 DNA is TGTGCCAGCAGTGACTCTGGGACAGGGTATCTTGGCTACACCTTC.

This clone was counted between two and nine times. The V and J genes are TRBV2 and TRBJ1-2; D unclear. Between the trimmed V and J ends, which lost 5 bases and 5 bases, there was a span of 18 bases. The V gene's germline CDR1 is SNHLY and CDR2 FYNNEI. This CDR3 comprises 15 residues. The chain's CDR3 is CASSPLGLSGYGYTF. CDR3 bases: TGTGCCAGCAGTCCCTTGGGGTTATCGGGGTATGGCTACACCTTC.

Written as DNA, the CDR3 is TGTGCCAGCAGCGTAGCGGGGGGAAGTGGGTACACTGAAGCTTTCTTT. Encoded protein: CASSVAGGSGYTEAFF. The genes are TRBV9 and TRBJ1-1; a weak D match, TRBD1 (5 bases). Per the germline V gene, CDR1 is SGDLS and CDR2 is YYNGEE. The CDR3 runs to 16 residues. Trimming took off 0 bases at V and 3 bases at J, with 15 bases between the two ends.

The chain employs TRBV2 and TRBJ2-7, with D possibly matching TRBD1 (6 bases). Germline-derived CDR1 and CDR2 are SNHLY and FYNNEI. This CDR3 comprises 13 residues. Trimming stripped 7 bases from V and 6 bases from J, with 16 bases between. The CDR3 sequence is CASIAYRAREQYF. The CDR3 DNA reads TGTGCCAGCATAGCGTACAGGGCGCGCGAGCAGTACTTC.

The chain is built from TRBV5-1 and TRBJ2-6, with TRBD1 matching 7 bases. The germline V gene has CDR1 SGHRS and CDR2 YFSETQ. The ends lost 3 bases at V and 1 base at J; junction bases unmatched: 1. The CDR3 is 15 amino acids. Written as DNA, the CDR3 is TGCGCCAGCAGCTACAGGGGTTCTGGGGCCAACGTCCTGACTTTC. It codes for CASSYRGSGANVLTF.

The chain joins TRBV5-4 to TRBJ1-2; TRBD1 matches at 12 bases. The CDR3 spans 14 residues. Germline V CDR1 and CDR2: SGHNT, YYREEE (reference sequence). J lost 12 bases, V lost 5 bases, and 11 bases had no gene match. For the CDR3, the DNA is TGTGCCAGCAGACTTGGGGGACAGGGGGCTTCGGACACCTTC. It specifies CASRLGGQGASDTF.

The table lists this clone with a few counts. V is TRBV9 and J is TRBJ1-2, with TRBD1 matching 9 bases. This CDR3 has 16 residues. With 0 bases clipped from V and 8 bases from J, the junction kept 11 bases outside the gene matches. Per germline, CDR1 SGDLS and CDR2 YYNGEE. The CDR3 region has the DNA TGTGCCAGCAGCGTAGCCGGGACAGGGCTAGGAGAGGGCTACACCTTC. Protein sequence: CASSVAGTGLGEGYTF.

This chain connects TRBV6-5 to TRBJ1-1; D not certain. Trimming took off 2 bases at V and 1 base at J, with 8 bases between the two ends. The V gene's germline CDR1 is MNHEY and CDR2 SVGAGI. There are 14 residues in the CDR3. This chain's CDR3 is CASSYTSGNTEAFF. The CDR3 region has the DNA TGTGCCAGCAGTTACACCTCAGGGAACACTGAAGCTTTCTTT.

The CDR3 coding sequence is TGTGCCAGCAGCCTGACAGGCCTTAACTATGGCTACACCTTC. Translation gives CASSLTGLNYGYTF. The chain couples TRBV2 to TRBJ1-2, with a tentative D call TRBD1 (6 bases). This CDR3 is built from 14 residues. V was pared by 6 bases and J by 1 base, with 12 bases between. The germline gives CDR1 SNHLY, CDR2 FYNNEI. Based on the CDR3 plus reference TRBV2 and TRBJ1-2, the full variable domain is EPEVTQTPSHQVTQMGQEVILRCVPISNHLYFYWYRQILGQKVEFLVSFYNNEISEKSEIFDDQFSVERPDGSNFTLKIRSTKLEDSAMYFCASSLTGLNYGYTFGSGTRLTVV.

The chain couples TRBV6-5 to TRBJ2-2; no clear D. CDR1 is MNHEY and CDR2 is SVGAGI in the germline V gene. Trimming removed 3 bases from V and 6 bases from J, with 8 bases in between. This CDR3 comprises 13 residues. Here the CDR3 reads CASSYPRSGELFF. The CDR3 DNA is TGTGCCAGCAGTTATCCTCGTTCCGGGGAGCTGTTTTTT.

This clone was detected only once. The chain couples TRBV25-1 to TRBJ1-1, with D hard to call. With 1 base removed from V and 4 bases from J, the gap between germline ends came to 7 bases. The CDR3 has 13 residues. CDR1 is MGHDK and CDR2 is SYGVNS in the germline V gene. The CDR3 sequence: CASSELAITEAFF. Written as DNA, the CDR3 is TGTGCCAGCAGTGAATTAGCGATCACTGAAGCTTTCTTT.

V and J are TRBV27 and TRBJ2-3; D not resolved. The CDR3 sequence is 11 residues long. Germline lookup yields CDR1 MNHEY and CDR2 SMNVEV (reference sequence). Trimming stripped 8 bases from V and 6 bases from J, with 9 bases between. As DNA, the CDR3 is TGTGCCAGCCTTTACTTGGATACGCAGTATTTT. Its translation is CASLYLDTQYF.

V usage is TRBV2 and J usage is TRBJ2-4, with D maybe TRBD2 (6 bases). V was clipped by 6 bases and J by 0 bases, with 12 bases between them. Per germline, CDR1 SNHLY and CDR2 FYNNEI. The CDR3 totals 15 residues. This CDR3 is CASSRLALAKNIQYF. In DNA form, the CDR3 reads TGTGCCAGCAGCAGGCTAGCGTTAGCCAAAAACATTCAGTACTTC.